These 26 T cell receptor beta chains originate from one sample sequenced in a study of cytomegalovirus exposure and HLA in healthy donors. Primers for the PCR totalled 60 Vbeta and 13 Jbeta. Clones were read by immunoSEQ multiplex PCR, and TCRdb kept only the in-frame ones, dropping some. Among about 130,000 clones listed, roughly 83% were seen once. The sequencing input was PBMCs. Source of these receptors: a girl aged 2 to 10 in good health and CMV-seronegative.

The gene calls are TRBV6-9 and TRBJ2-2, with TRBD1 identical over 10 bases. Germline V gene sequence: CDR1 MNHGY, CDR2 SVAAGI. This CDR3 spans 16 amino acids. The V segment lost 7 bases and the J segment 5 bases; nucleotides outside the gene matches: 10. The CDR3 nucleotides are TGTGCCAGCACCGAGACGACAGGGGGCTTTACCGGGGAGCTGTTTTTT. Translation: CASTETTGGFTGELFF.

CDR3: CATSEQGAIEQFF. The CDR3 DNA reads TGTGCCACCAGCGAACAGGGGGCTATTGAGCAGTTCTTC. The chain has TRBV15 and TRBJ2-1; 9 bases are shared with TRBD1. Trimming removed 5 bases from V and 9 bases from J; junction bases left unmatched: 5. Germline loops: CDR1 LNHNV, CDR2 YYDKDF (reference sequence). This CDR3 spans 13 amino acids.

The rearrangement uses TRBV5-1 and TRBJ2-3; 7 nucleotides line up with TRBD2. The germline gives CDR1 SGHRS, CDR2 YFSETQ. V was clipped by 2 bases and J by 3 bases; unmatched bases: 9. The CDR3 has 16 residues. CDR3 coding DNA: TGCGCCAGCAGCTTTCGCCTAGCGGACAAAACAGATACGCAGTATTTT. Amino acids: CASSFRLADKTDTQYF. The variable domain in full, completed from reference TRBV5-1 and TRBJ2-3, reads KAGVTQTPRYLIKTRGQQVTLSCSPISGHRSVSWYQQTPGQGLQFLFEYFSETQRNKGNFPGRFSGRQFSNSRSEMNVSTLELGDSALYLCASSFRLADKTDTQYFGPGTRLTVL.

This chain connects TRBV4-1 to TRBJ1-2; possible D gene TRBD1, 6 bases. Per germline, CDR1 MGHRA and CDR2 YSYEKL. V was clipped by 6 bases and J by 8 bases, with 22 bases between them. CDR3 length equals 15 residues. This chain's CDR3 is CASSRLQGTGGGYTF. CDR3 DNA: TGCGCCAGCAGTCGGTTACAGGGAACGGGAGGCGGCTACACCTTC.

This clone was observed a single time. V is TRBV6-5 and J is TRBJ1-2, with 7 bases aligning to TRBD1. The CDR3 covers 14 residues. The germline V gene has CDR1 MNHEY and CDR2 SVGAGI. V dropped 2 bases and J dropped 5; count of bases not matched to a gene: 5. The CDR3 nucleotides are TGTGCCAGCAGTTACGTACAGGGGCCTTATGGCTACACCTTC. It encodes CASSYVQGPYGYTF.

CDR3 region: CASSLVGQVGYGYTF. The CDR3 coding sequence is TGCGCCAGCAGCTTGGTGGGACAGGTTGGCTATGGCTACACCTTC. The chain carries TRBV5-1 and TRBJ1-2, with 8 bases identical to TRBD1. V lost 0 bases to trimming and J lost 4 bases; unmatched junction nucleotides: 5. The CDR3 extends over 15 amino acids. Germline lookup yields CDR1 SGHRS and CDR2 YFSETQ.

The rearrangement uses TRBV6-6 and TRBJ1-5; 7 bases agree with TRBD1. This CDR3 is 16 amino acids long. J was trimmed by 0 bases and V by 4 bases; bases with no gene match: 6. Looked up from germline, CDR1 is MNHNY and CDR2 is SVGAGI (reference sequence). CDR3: CASSWSTGTSNQPQHF. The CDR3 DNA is TGTGCCAGCAGTTGGTCGACAGGGACTAGCAATCAGCCCCAGCATTTT.

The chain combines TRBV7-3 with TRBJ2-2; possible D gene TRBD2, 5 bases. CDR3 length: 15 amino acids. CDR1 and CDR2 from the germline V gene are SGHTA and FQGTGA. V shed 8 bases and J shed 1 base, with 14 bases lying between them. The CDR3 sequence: CASGLGGGNTGELFF. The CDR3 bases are TGTGCCAGCGGCCTTGGCGGAGGGAACACCGGGGAGCTGTTTTTT.

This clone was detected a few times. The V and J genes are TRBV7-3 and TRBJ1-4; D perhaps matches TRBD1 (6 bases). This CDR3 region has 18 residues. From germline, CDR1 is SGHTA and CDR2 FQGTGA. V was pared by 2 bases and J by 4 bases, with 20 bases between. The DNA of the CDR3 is TGTGCCAGCAGCTTAGCGGAGGAAACAGGGTGGGATAATGAAAAACTGTTTTTT. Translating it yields CASSLAEETGWDNEKLFF. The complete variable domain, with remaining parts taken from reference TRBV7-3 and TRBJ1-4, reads GAGVSQTPSNKVTEKGKYVELRCDPISGHTALYWYRQSLGQGPEFLIYFQGTGAADDSGLPNDRFFAVRPEGSVSTLKIQRTERGDSAVYLCASSLAEETGWDNEKLFFGSGTQLSVL.

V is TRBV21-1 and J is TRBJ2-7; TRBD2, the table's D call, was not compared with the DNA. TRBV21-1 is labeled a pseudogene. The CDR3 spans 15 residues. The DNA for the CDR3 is TGTGCCAGCAGCAAAACTAGCGGGAGCTCCTACGAGCAGTACTTC. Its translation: CASSKTSGSSYEQYF.

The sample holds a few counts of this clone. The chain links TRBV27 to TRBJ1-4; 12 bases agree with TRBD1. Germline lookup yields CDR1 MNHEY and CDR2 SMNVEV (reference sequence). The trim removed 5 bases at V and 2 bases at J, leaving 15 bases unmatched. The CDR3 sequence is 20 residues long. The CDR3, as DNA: TGTGCCAGCAGTCTCCCCAAAGGGCCGGGACAGGGGGCGACTAATGAAAAACTGTTTTTT. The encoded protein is CASSLPKGPGQGATNEKLFF.

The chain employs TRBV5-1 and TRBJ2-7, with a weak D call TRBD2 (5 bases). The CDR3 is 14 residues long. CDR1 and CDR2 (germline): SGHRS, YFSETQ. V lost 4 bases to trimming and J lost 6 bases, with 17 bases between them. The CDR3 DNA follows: TGCGCCAGCAGCGAATCGGGGAATGCGGGCGAGCAGTACTTC. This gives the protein CASSESGNAGEQYF.

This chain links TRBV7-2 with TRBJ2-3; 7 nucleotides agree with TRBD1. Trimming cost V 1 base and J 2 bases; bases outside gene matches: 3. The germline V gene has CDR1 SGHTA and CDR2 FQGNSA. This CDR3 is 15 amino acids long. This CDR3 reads CASSLGTGTTDTQYF. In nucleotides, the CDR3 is TGTGCCAGCAGCTTAGGGACAGGAACCACAGATACGCAGTATTTT.

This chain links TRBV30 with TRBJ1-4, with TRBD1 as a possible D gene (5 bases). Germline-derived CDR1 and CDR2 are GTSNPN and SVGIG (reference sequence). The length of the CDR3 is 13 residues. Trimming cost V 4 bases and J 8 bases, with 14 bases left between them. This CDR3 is CAWNPGITEKLFF. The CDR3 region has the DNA TGTGCCTGGAACCCAGGGATTACCGAAAAACTGTTTTTT.

CDR3 residues: CASSLDPDSCNQPQHF. The CDR3 bases are TGCGCCAGCAGCTTGGATCCGGACAGCTGCAATCAGCCCCAGCATTTT. This sequence joins TRBV5-1 and TRBJ1-5; a possible D gene is TRBD1 (6 bases). The CDR3 length is 16 residues. V was trimmed by 0 bases and J by 2 bases, leaving 12 bases between them. The germline gives CDR1 SGHRS, CDR2 YFSETQ. The variable domain in full, with the rest retrieved from reference TRBV5-1 and TRBJ1-5, is KAGVTQTPRYLIKTRGQQVTLSCSPISGHRSVSWYQQTPGQGLQFLFEYFSETQRNKGNFPGRFSGRQFSNSRSEMNVSTLELGDSALYLCASSLDPDSCNQPQHFGDGTRLSIL.

CDR3 nucleotides: TGTGCCAGCAGTCCCGGGACAGGTCCTCTAGTTTGGCCCCAGCATTTT. Protein product: CASSPGTGPLVWPQHF. The chain carries TRBV6-6 and TRBJ1-5, with 8 bases that match TRBD1. Trimming took 5 bases from V and 9 from J; bases not matched to a gene: 15. The CDR3 contains 16 residues. CDR1 is MNHNY, CDR2 SVGAGI, per germline (reference sequence).

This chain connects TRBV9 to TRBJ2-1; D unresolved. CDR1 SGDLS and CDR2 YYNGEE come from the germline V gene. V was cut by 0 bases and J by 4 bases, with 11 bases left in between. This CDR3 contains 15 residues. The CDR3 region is CASSVEPPRYNEQFF. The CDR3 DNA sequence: TGTGCCAGCAGCGTAGAGCCCCCCAGGTACAATGAGCAGTTCTTC.

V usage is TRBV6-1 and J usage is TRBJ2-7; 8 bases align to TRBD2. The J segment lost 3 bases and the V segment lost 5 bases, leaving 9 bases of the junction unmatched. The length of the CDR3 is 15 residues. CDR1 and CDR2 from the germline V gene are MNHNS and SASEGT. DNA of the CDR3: TGTGCCAGCAGTCTGACCGGGACTAGTGTCTACGAGCAGTACTTC. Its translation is CASSLTGTSVYEQYF.

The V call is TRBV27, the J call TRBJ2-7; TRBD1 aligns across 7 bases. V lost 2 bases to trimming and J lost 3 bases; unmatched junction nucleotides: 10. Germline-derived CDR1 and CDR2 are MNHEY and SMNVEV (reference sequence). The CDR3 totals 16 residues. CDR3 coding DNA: TGTGCCAGCAGTTTACTGGGACAGAGTGGTTACTACGAGCAGTACTTC. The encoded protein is CASSLLGQSGYYEQYF.

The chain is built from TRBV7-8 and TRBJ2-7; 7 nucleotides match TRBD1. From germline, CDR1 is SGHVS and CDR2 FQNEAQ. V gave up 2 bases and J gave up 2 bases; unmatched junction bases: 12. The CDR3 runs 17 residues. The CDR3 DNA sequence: TGTGCCAGCAGCTTAATCCCTAGGACAGGTTCTCCCTACGAGCAGTACTTC. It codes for CASSLIPRTGSPYEQYF.

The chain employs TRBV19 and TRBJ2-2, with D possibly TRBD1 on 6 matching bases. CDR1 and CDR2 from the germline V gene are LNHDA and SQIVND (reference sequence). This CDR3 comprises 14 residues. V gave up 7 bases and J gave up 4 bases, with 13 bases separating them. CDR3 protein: CASMQQGITGELFF. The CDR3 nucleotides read TGTGCCAGTATGCAACAGGGCATCACCGGGGAGCTGTTTTTT.

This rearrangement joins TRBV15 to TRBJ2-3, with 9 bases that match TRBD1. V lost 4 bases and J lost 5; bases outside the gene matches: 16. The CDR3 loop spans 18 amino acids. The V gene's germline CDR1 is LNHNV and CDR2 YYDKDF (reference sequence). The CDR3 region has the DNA TGTGCCACCAGCACCACAGGGGGCTCATCTTTAGGTATAGATACGCAGTATTTT. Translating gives CATSTTGGSSLGIDTQYF.

This chain's CDR3 is CASRQKGQGPTGELFF. The CDR3 DNA reads TGTGCCAGCAGACAAAAAGGACAGGGCCCCACCGGGGAGCTGTTTTTT. The chain is built from TRBV7-9 and TRBJ2-2, with 8 bases matching TRBD1. Germline V gene data show CDR1 as SEHNR and CDR2 as FQNEAQ (reference sequence). This CDR3 region has 16 residues. V gave up 6 bases and J gave up 4 bases; unmatched junction bases: 10. The whole variable domain, filled in from reference TRBV7-9 and TRBJ2-2, reads DTGVSQNPRHKITKRGQNVTFRCDPISEHNRLYWYRQTLGQGPEFLTYFQNEAQLEKSRLLSDRFSAERPKGSFSTLEIQRTEQGDSAMYLCASRQKGQGPTGELFFGEGSRLTVL.

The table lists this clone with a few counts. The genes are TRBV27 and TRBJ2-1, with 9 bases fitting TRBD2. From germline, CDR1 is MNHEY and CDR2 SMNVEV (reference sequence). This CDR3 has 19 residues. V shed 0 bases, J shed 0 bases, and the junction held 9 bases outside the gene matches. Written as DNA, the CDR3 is TGTGCCAGCAGTTTATCGAGTAGCGGGAGACCGAGCTCCTACAATGAGCAGTTCTTC. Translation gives CASSLSSSGRPSSYNEQFF.

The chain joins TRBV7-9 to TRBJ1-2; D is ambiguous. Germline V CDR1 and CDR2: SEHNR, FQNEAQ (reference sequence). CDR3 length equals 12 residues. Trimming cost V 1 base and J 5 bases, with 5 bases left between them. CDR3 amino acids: CASSLERYGYTF. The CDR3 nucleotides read TGTGCCAGCAGCTTAGAGCGGTATGGCTACACCTTC.

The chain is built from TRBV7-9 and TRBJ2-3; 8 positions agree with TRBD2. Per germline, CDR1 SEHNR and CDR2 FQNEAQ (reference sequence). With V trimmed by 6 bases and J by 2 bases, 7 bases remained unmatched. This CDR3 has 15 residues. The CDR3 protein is CASSSSGGNTDTQYF. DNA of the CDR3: TGTGCCAGCAGTTCCAGCGGGGGTAACACAGATACGCAGTATTTT.